This T cell receptor (beta chain) was identified during a study of beta chain features in type 1 diabetes. Study-level information: The samples had 85 million to 140 million sorted cells examined in all. Study outcomes and limitations: The question left open here concerned HLA type influencing TCRB rearrangement. Type 1 diabetes patients showed a moderate but significant shortening of TCRB CDR3s in all four CD4+ subsets. Insertions were fewer and deletions more numerous at VDJ junctions in type 1 diabetes patients.

This clone has only a few counts. Its antigen remains unidentified. Every participating donor gave one draw, a heparinised blood sample averaging roughly 100 mL. Deletions cut 0 bases from V and 0 bases from J, with 6 bases between. The germline gives CDR1 SGHTA, CDR2 FQGNSA. CDR3 size: 14 residues. Investigators reverse transcribed all isolated RNA, so they sequenced expressed TCRB transcripts. Profiling relied on immunoSEQ multiplex PCR, and the TCRdb table lists in-frame clones only, not all of them. The sample shows roughly 150,000 clones, 8% to 9.5% of them seen only once. Sequenced sample: central memory CD4+ T cells from blood. The rearrangement links TRBV7-2 to TRBJ2-7; D not resolved. This clonotype originated in a woman between 18 and 29 years old with type 1 diabetes. CDR3 DNA: TGTGCCAGCAGCTTAGCGGTTAGCTCCTACGAGCAGTACTTC. Encoded protein: CASSLAVSSYEQYF.